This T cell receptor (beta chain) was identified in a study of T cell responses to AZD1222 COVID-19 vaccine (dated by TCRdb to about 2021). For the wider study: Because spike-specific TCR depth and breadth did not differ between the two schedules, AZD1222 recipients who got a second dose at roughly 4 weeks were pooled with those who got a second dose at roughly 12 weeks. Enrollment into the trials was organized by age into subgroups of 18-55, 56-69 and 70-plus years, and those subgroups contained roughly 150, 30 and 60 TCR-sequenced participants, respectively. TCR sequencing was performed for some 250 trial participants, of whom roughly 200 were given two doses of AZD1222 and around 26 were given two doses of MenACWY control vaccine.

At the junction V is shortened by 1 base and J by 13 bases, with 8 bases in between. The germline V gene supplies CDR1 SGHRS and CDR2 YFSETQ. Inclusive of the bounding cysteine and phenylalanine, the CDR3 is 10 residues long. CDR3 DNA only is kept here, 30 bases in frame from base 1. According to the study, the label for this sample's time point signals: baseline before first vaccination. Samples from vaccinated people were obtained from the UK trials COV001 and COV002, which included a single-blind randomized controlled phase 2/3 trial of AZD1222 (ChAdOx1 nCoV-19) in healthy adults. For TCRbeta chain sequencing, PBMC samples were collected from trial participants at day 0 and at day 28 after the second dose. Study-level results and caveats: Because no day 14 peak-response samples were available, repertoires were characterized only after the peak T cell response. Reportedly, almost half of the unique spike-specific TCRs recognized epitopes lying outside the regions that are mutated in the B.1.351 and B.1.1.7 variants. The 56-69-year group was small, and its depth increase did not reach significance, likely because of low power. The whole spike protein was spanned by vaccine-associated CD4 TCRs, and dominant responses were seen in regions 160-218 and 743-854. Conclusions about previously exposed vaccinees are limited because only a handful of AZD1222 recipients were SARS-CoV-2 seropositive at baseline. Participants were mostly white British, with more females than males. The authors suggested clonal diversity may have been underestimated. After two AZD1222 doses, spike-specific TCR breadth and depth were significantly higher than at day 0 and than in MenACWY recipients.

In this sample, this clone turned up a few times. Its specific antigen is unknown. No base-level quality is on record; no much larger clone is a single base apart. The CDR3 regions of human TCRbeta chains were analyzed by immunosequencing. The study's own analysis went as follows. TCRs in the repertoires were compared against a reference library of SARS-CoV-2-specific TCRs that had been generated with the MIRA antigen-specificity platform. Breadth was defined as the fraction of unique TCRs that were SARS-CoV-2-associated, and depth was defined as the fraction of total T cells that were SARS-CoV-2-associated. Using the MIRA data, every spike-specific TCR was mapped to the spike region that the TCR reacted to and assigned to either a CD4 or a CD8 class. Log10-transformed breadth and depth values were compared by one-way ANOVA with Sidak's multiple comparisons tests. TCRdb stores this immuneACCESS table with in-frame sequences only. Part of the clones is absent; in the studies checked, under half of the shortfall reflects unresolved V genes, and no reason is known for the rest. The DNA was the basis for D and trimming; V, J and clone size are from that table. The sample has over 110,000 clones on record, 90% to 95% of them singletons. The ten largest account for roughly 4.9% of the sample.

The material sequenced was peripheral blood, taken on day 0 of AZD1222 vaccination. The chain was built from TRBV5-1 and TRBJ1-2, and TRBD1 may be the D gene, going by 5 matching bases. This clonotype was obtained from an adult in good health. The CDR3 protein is CASSLSGLTF. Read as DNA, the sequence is TGCGCCAGCAGCTTGTCGGGACTCACCTTC.